These 11 T cell receptor beta chains originate from one sample sequenced in a study of shared clonotypes between healthy human individuals (dated by TCRdb to 2018 to 2021). The method was the immunoSEQ multiplex PCR assay. The table comes from immuneACCESS by way of TCRdb, which keeps in-frame sequences with V and J called. Part of the clones is missing from these tables; in studies checked, under half for an unresolved V gene and the rest for unknown reasons. A total of about 1 million clones appear in this sample, approximately 70% of them only once. Of the sample, approximately 1.5% is held by the ten largest clones. Sequenced material: memory CD4+ T cells sorted from blood. This specimen's cell subset or site label, per the study, means: CD45RA-negative fraction. The receptor set was obtained from a man between 18 and 35 years old in good health.

The chain joins TRBV30 to TRBJ2-3, with 8 nucleotides matching TRBD2. Germline V gives CDR1 GTSNPN, CDR2 SVGIG (reference sequence). The V and J ends lost 0 bases and 5 bases, in that order; junction bases with no gene match: 7. The CDR3 covers 15 residues. The CDR3 region has the DNA TGTGCCTGGAGTGTCCAAGCGGGGGCAAGAGATACGCAGTATTTT. Its protein is CAWSVQAGARDTQYF.

This clone showed up just once. The genes are TRBV6-1 and TRBJ2-7, with D perhaps TRBD1 or TRBD2 (5 bases each). V lost 6 bases and J lost 2, with 14 bases in between. The germline V gene encodes CDR1 MNHNS and CDR2 SASEGT. The length of the CDR3 is 14 residues. CDR3 nucleotide sequence: TGTGCCAGCAGCCCGGGACGGCAAACCTACGAGCAGTACTTC. Its translation is CASSPGRQTYEQYF.

The chain combines TRBV29-1 with TRBJ1-3; 7 bases are shared with TRBD1. Germline V gene lookup returns CDR1 SQVTM and CDR2 ANQGSEA. There are 14 residues in the CDR3. J gave up 3 bases and V 5 bases, and 7 bases lay outside the gene matches. The CDR3 reads CSVSGGGFGNTIYF. The DNA for the CDR3 is TGCAGCGTTTCAGGGGGAGGGTTTGGAAACACCATATATTTT.

The genes are TRBV10-3 and TRBJ1-2; 9 bases line up with TRBD1. CDR3 length: 14 amino acids. Unmatched junction bases numbered 10, after V lost 6 bases and J lost 8 bases. CDR1 and CDR2 (germline): ENHRY, SYGVKD. This chain's CDR3 is CAISQGQGVRGYTF. Written as DNA, the CDR3 is TGTGCCATCAGCCAGGGACAGGGAGTCCGCGGCTACACCTTC.

The rearrangement joins TRBV11-2 to TRBJ2-3; TRBD2 agrees at 9 bases. Germline V gene lookup returns CDR1 SGHAT and CDR2 FQNNGV. The CDR3 covers 16 residues. The trim removed 2 bases at V and 4 bases at J, leaving 7 bases unmatched. The CDR3 is CASSLLTSGGSDTQYF. The CDR3 DNA reads TGTGCCAGCAGCTTATTAACGAGCGGGGGGTCAGATACGCAGTATTTT. The variable domain in full, completed from reference TRBV11-2 and TRBJ2-3, reads EAGVAQSPRYKIIEKRQSVAFWCNPISGHATLYWYQQILGQGPKLLIQFQNNGVVDDSQLPKDRFSAERLKGVDSTLKIQPAKLEDSAVYLCASSLLTSGGSDTQYFGPGTRLTVL.

The CDR3 reads CASISWDSGNTIYF. The CDR3 nucleotides read TGTGCCAGTATCTCATGGGACTCTGGAAACACCATATATTTT. The chain uses TRBV19 and TRBJ1-3; no clear D gene. Germline loops: CDR1 LNHDA, CDR2 SQIVND (reference sequence). V dropped 7 bases and J dropped 0 bases, with 10 bases sitting between them. The CDR3 is 14 amino acids.

In its sample, this clone was seen once. The chain couples TRBV6-1 to TRBJ2-5, with no clear D. Per germline, CDR1 MNHNS and CDR2 SASEGT. The V end was cut by 0 bases, the J end by 8 bases, with 7 bases between. This CDR3 has 12 amino acids. This CDR3 is CASSEARHTQYF. The DNA of the CDR3 is TGTGCCAGCAGTGAAGCGCGTCACACCCAGTACTTC.

The chain carries TRBV30 and TRBJ1-3; D is uncertain. Germline CDR1 reads GTSNPN; CDR2 reads SVGIG (reference sequence). The CDR3 has 17 residues. V was cut by 2 bases and J by 0 bases, with 17 bases left in between. The CDR3 region has the DNA TGTGCCTGGAGTCTGAAGCACGTCCTGTCCTCTGGAAACACCATATATTTT. Protein: CAWSLKHVLSSGNTIYF.

This clone was counted a few times. This rearrangement joins TRBV18 to TRBJ1-1; no clear D. Trimming took 2 bases from V and 1 from J, leaving 11 bases between them. CDR1 and CDR2 (germline): KGHSH, LQKENI. The CDR3 length is 15 residues. Written as DNA, the CDR3 is TGTGCCAGCTCACCAGCAGGACCGCAGAACACTGAAGCTTTCTTT. Translation: CASSPAGPQNTEAFF.

This clone has just a few counts. V and J are TRBV19 and TRBJ1-2; TRBD1 matches at 10 bases. Losses at the gene ends were 6 bases for V and 3 bases for J; bases not matched to a gene: 7. Germline V gives CDR1 LNHDA, CDR2 SQIVND (reference sequence). The CDR3 length is 15 residues. CDR3 protein: CASSTDRGIDYGYTF. The CDR3 DNA reads as TGTGCCAGTAGCACGGACAGGGGGATTGACTATGGCTACACCTTC.

The V and J genes are TRBV19 and TRBJ1-2; TRBD1 matches 7 bases. CDR3 length: 14 amino acids. Per the germline V gene, CDR1 is LNHDA and CDR2 is SQIVND (reference sequence). The ends lost 6 bases at V and 0 bases at J; junction bases unmatched: 4. The CDR3 protein is CASRVTGSNYGYTF. CDR3 nucleotides: TGTGCCAGTAGAGTGACAGGGTCTAACTATGGCTACACCTTC. Full variable domain (rest looked up from reference TRBV19 and TRBJ1-2): DGGITQSPKYLFRKEGQNVTLSCEQNLNHDAMYWYRQDPGQGLRLIYYSQIVNDFQKGDIAEGYSVSREKKESFPLTVTSAQKNPTAFYLCASRVTGSNYGYTFGSGTRLTVV.